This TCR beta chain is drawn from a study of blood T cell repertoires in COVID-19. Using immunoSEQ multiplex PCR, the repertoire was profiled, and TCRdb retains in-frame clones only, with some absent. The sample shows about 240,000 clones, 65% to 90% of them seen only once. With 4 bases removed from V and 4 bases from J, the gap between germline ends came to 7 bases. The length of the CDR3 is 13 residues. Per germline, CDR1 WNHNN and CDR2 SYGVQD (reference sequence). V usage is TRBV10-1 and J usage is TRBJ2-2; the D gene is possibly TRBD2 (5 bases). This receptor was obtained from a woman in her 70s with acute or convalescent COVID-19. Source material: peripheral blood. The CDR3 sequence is CASSASLTGELFF. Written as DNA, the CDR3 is TGCGCCAGCAGTGCTAGCCTCACCGGGGAGCTGTTTTTT.